This T cell receptor (beta chain) came from a study of spatial heterogeneity in lung cancer. Whole-study context: After resection, follow-up PBMC samples were sequenced when available, at a median of approximately 25 months later.

This clonotype has a count of ten or more. The antigen is unknown. At one end, the junction sequence differs from germline, possibly due to a read error. Time point defined: blood at routine non-recurrence follow-up after resection. The CDR3 is 10 amino acids. Germline CDR1 SNHLY, CDR2 FYNNEI. Each molecule of TCR cDNA was tagged with one unique molecular identifier. A single record per CDR3 protein comes from TCRdb applying MiXCR to the 5' RACE reads. Altogether tens of thousands of distinct CDR3 sequences are present, 8.5% to 12% being singletons, with the ten largest covering approximately 30%. Study results and limitations: Relative to follow-up, resection was when ubiquitous expanded tumor TCRs appeared more in blood.

This chain joins TRBV2 and TRBJ1-2; the D is unclear. The sequence was obtained from a female donor with early-stage non-small cell lung cancer. The sample in question was PBMCs, obtained at follow-up. CDR3: CASSGPRSTF. The CDR3 DNA is TGTGCCAGCAGTGGTCCGAGATCGACTTTC.